Shown below are 27 T cell receptor beta chains from a single sample sequenced in a study of OX40 agonist ivuxolimab in advanced cancers. TCRdb's copy holds only in-frame clones and misses some; the assay was immunoSEQ multiplex PCR. The sample contains about 86,000 clones, around nine tenths of which appear only once. Specimen: CD4+ or CD8+ T cells sorted from blood, collected in a trial of the OX40 agonist ivuxolimab. The receptors were sampled from an adult with an advanced solid tumor such as melanoma, head and neck, liver or kidney cancer.

The genes are TRBV7-3 and TRBJ2-1, with 8 bases aligning to TRBD1. The CDR3 is 15 amino acids. Germline CDR1 SGHTA, CDR2 FQGTGA. The J segment lost 3 bases and the V segment lost 5 bases, leaving 6 bases of the junction unmatched. Written as DNA, the CDR3 is TGTGCCAGCAGCCCGCGGACAGGGAGCTACAATGAGCAGTTCTTC. Encoded protein: CASSPRTGSYNEQFF. Variable domain in full (rest from reference TRBV7-3 and TRBJ2-1): GAGVSQTPSNKVTEKGKYVELRCDPISGHTALYWYRQSLGQGPEFLIYFQGTGAADDSGLPNDRFFAVRPEGSVSTLKIQRTERGDSAVYLCASSPRTGSYNEQFFGPGTRLTVL.

CDR3 loop: CAISEAGGRTDTQYF. The CDR3 region has the DNA TGTGCCATCAGCGAAGCGGGGGGGCGCACAGATACGCAGTATTTT. This chain links TRBV10-3 with TRBJ2-3; 10 bases fit TRBD2. Germline assignment: CDR1 ENHRY and CDR2 SYGVKD. This CDR3 is built from 15 residues. The trim removed 6 bases at V and 1 base at J, leaving 4 bases unmatched.

The genes are TRBV2 and TRBJ2-7; 8 nucleotides align to TRBD2. With V trimmed by 5 bases and J by 0 bases, 12 bases remained unmatched. CDR1 and CDR2 from the germline V gene are SNHLY and FYNNEI. The CDR3 sequence is 17 residues long. In DNA form, the CDR3 reads TGTGCCAGCAGTCTGCCTTTAGCGGGAAGGATCTCCTACGAGCAGTACTTC. Residues: CASSLPLAGRISYEQYF.

This sequence joins TRBV27 and TRBJ1-2, with D possibly being TRBD1 (5 bases). The CDR3 extends over 14 amino acids. Trimming removed 5 bases at V and 0 bases at J, with 10 bases between. CDR1 is MNHEY and CDR2 is SMNVEV in the germline V gene (reference sequence). The CDR3 reads CASSRQPTNYGYTF. The CDR3 DNA reads as TGTGCCAGCAGTCGACAGCCGACTAACTATGGCTACACCTTC.

The J gene is TRBJ2-1, the V gene TRBV9; D gene unclear. Trimming pared 4 bases from V and 0 bases from J, leaving 11 bases between. The CDR3 covers 15 residues. Germline CDR1 and CDR2: SGDLS and YYNGEE. In DNA, the CDR3 is TGTGCCAGCAGCCTCACAGAGAGCTCCTACAATGAGCAGTTCTTC. Its protein product is CASSLTESSYNEQFF.

The chain couples TRBV27 to TRBJ1-4; no clear D gene. V was trimmed by 5 bases and J by 5 bases, leaving 15 bases between them. This CDR3 has 15 residues. CDR1 is MNHEY and CDR2 is SMNVEV in the germline V gene (reference sequence). The CDR3 spells CASSARGQDNEKLFF. CDR3 sequence (DNA): TGTGCCAGCAGTGCCCGTGGCCAAGACAATGAAAAACTGTTTTTT.

This chain uses TRBV7-9 with TRBJ2-7, with a tentative D call TRBD1 (5 bases). Looked up from germline, CDR1 is SEHNR and CDR2 is FQNEAQ (reference sequence). The length of the CDR3 is 16 residues. Trimming pared 4 bases from V and 0 bases from J, leaving 16 bases between. The CDR3 nucleotides read TGTGCCAGCAGCTATTCTAAGACAGCTCACTCCTACGAGCAGTACTTC. Translation: CASSYSKTAHSYEQYF.

V and J are TRBV4-3 and TRBJ1-6, with a possible D match to TRBD1 (6 bases). This CDR3 has 15 amino acids. Germline V gene lookup returns CDR1 LGHNA and CDR2 YSLEER. Trimming cost V 4 bases and J 11 bases, with 18 bases left between them. The CDR3 protein is CASSPRGLGSAPLHF. The CDR3, as DNA: TGCGCCAGCAGCCCCAGGGGTCTCGGTAGTGCACCCCTCCACTTT.

This rearrangement joins TRBV19 to TRBJ1-4, with D possibly matching TRBD1 (5 bases). The CDR3 is 14 residues long. V was clipped by 4 bases and J by 1 base, with 7 bases between them. Germline values: CDR1 LNHDA, CDR2 SQIVND (reference sequence). The CDR3 reads CASSKGLTNEKLFF. As DNA, the CDR3 is TGTGCCAGTAGTAAGGGGTTAACTAATGAAAAACTGTTTTTT. Based on the CDR3 plus reference TRBV19 and TRBJ1-4, the full variable domain is DGGITQSPKYLFRKEGQNVTLSCEQNLNHDAMYWYRQDPGQGLRLIYYSQIVNDFQKGDIAEGYSVSREKKESFPLTVTSAQKNPTAFYLCASSKGLTNEKLFFGSGTQLSVL.

About this clone: At one boundary the junction diverges from the germline segment, which might be a read error. This chain connects TRBV28 to TRBJ1-5; possible D gene TRBD1, 6 bases. Germline CDR1 is MDHEN and CDR2 is SYDVKM. This CDR3 is built from 15 residues. DNA of the CDR3: TGTGCCAGCAATTTAGGGGGTGACGGCAATCAGCCCCAGCATTTT. Translation: CASNLGGDGNQPQHF.

The chain carries TRBV18 and TRBJ1-5; the match to TRBD1 covers 9 bases. Germline V gives CDR1 KGHSH, CDR2 LQKENI. After removal of 3 bases from V and 6 bases from J, the junction contained 3 bases not matched to a gene. The CDR3 extends over 14 amino acids. The CDR3 DNA is TGTGCCAGCTCACCGGACAGGGGCGGTCAGCCCCAGCATTTT. Protein sequence: CASSPDRGGQPQHF.

The genes are TRBV7-8 and TRBJ1-5, with D unclear. V lost 1 base and J 1 base, leaving 8 bases between the germline ends. From germline, CDR1 is SGHVS and CDR2 FQNEAQ. CDR3 length equals 15 residues. The CDR3 here is CASSLGVGSNQPQHF. In nucleotides, the CDR3 is TGTGCCAGCAGCTTAGGGGTGGGAAGCAATCAGCCCCAGCATTTT.

The genes are TRBV9 and TRBJ2-1, with D possibly being TRBD2 (6 bases). V gave up 3 bases and J gave up 4 bases, with 11 bases separating them. The CDR3 spans 14 residues. Germline lookup yields CDR1 SGDLS and CDR2 YYNGEE. The CDR3 nucleotides read TGTGCCAGCAGCGCGGGGGACCTTTACAATGAGCAGTTCTTC. This sequence encodes CASSAGDLYNEQFF.

V usage is TRBV4-1 and J usage is TRBJ2-7; D unclear. Germline CDR1 and CDR2: MGHRA and YSYEKL. The CDR3 is made up of 13 amino acids. V was pared by 1 base and J by 3 bases, with 7 bases between. The CDR3 protein is CASSQGTLYEQYF. CDR3 DNA: TGCGCCAGCAGCCAAGGTACGCTCTACGAGCAGTACTTC.

This rearrangement joins TRBV5-1 to TRBJ2-5; D perhaps matches TRBD2 (6 bases). With the DNA end fitting TRBJ2-7 better, the J assignment may be wrong. This CDR3 region has 14 residues. The V gene's germline CDR1 is SGHRS and CDR2 YFSETQ. The CDR3 bases are TGCGCCAGCAGGTCCCCCGGGACTTCCTACGAGCAGTACTTC. Its protein product is CASRSPGTSYEQYF.

The rearrangement joins TRBV19 to TRBJ2-2; unclear D gene. This CDR3 region has 13 residues. CDR1 and CDR2 from the germline V gene are LNHDA and SQIVND (reference sequence). Trimming shortened V by 1 base and J by 6 bases, and 6 bases separated the two germline ends. In DNA, the CDR3 is TGTGCCAGTAGTATAGGAAGGGCCGGGGAGCTGTTTTTT. This gives the protein CASSIGRAGELFF.

This clone was picked up one time. The chain recombines TRBV6-5 with TRBJ2-7; tentatively, D is TRBD2 (5 bases). V lost 8 bases and J lost 0, with 11 bases in between. The CDR3 contains 13 residues. In germline, CDR1 is MNHEY, CDR2 SVGAGI. The DNA of the CDR3 is TGTGCCAGCCTAGCTCCTAGCTCCTACGAGCAGTACTTC. This encodes CASLAPSSYEQYF.

The chain joins TRBV7-8 to TRBJ2-2, with a weak D call TRBD2 (5 bases). The CDR3 is made up of 17 amino acids. Germline CDR1 reads SGHVS; CDR2 reads FQNEAQ. V lost 1 base and J lost 3, with 15 bases in between. CDR3 DNA sequence: TGTGCCAGCAGCTTAGGGTCCACTCGCGGGTACACCGGGGAGCTGTTTTTT. It specifies CASSLGSTRGYTGELFF. Supplemented by reference TRBV7-8 and TRBJ2-2, the full variable domain reads GAGVSQSPRYKVAKRGQDVALRCDPISGHVSLFWYQQALGQGPEFLTYFQNEAQLDKSGLPSDRFFAERPEGSVSTLKIQRTQQEDSAVYLCASSLGSTRGYTGELFFGEGSRLTVL.

The rearrangement joins TRBV7-9 to TRBJ2-3, with 7 bases fitting TRBD1. The CDR3 length is 15 residues. In germline, CDR1 is SEHNR, CDR2 FQNEAQ (reference sequence). Germline trimming cut 4 bases from V and 0 bases from J; bases unmatched to any gene: 4. The CDR3: CASSSDRISTDTQYF. The CDR3 bases are TGTGCCAGCAGCTCGGACAGGATTAGCACAGATACGCAGTATTTT.

CDR3 amino acids: CSVGEPYNEQFF. The CDR3 region has the DNA TGCAGCGTTGGAGAGCCTTACAATGAGCAGTTCTTC. The chain is built from TRBV29-1 and TRBJ2-1; D call uncertain. Germline CDR1 is SQVTM and CDR2 is ANQGSEA. With 4 bases removed from V and 4 bases from J, the gap between germline ends came to 8 bases. The CDR3 is 12 residues long.

This clone was seen just once. This chain connects TRBV7-3 to TRBJ2-3; 8 bases map to TRBD2. Germline V gene data show CDR1 as SGHTA and CDR2 as FQGTGA. The CDR3 totals 15 residues. V shed 2 bases, J shed 0 bases, and the junction held 1 base outside the gene matches. This CDR3 reads CASSLGLASTDTQYF. The CDR3 DNA follows: TGTGCCAGCAGCTTAGGACTAGCTAGCACAGATACGCAGTATTTT.

The chain employs TRBV28 and TRBJ2-5; tentatively, D is TRBD2 (5 bases). Germline CDR1 and CDR2: MDHEN and SYDVKM. This CDR3 spans 13 amino acids. V lost 6 bases and J lost 4, with 12 bases in between. CDR3 sequence: CASSRLAGETQYF. The CDR3 bases are TGTGCCAGCAGCCGTCTGGCGGGAGAGACCCAGTACTTC.

V is TRBV5-6 and J is TRBJ2-3; TRBD2 matches at 9 bases. The CDR3 has 17 residues. V lost 2 bases, J lost 6 bases, and 13 bases stayed unmatched. Germline V gene lookup returns CDR1 SGHDT and CDR2 YYEEEE. In DNA form, the CDR3 reads TGTGCCAGCAGCTTTCGTGGGAGCGGGGGGCCCTTCGATACGCAGTATTTT. This gives the protein CASSFRGSGGPFDTQYF. The entire variable domain, with the rest obtained from reference TRBV5-6 and TRBJ2-3, is as follows: DAGVTQSPTHLIKTRGQQVTLRCSPKSGHDTVSWYQQALGQGPQFIFQYYEEEERQRGNFPDRFSGHQFPNYSSELNVNALLLGDSALYLCASSFRGSGGPFDTQYFGPGTRLTVL.

Comment on this clone: Other DNA sequences in the sample encode the same CDR3. V is TRBV7-6 and J is TRBJ2-1; 13 nucleotides align to TRBD2. CDR1 SGHVS and CDR2 FNYEAQ come from the germline V gene. The CDR3 is 17 amino acids. V lost 6 bases to trimming and J lost 0 bases; unmatched junction nucleotides: 5. The CDR3 here is CASRRTSGGSSYNEQFF. CDR3 sequence (DNA): TGTGCCAGCAGGCGGACTAGCGGGGGTAGCTCCTACAATGAGCAGTTCTTC.

The chain has TRBV9 and TRBJ2-7, with D tentatively TRBD1 (6 bases). The CDR3 runs to 15 residues. Germline loops: CDR1 SGDLS, CDR2 YYNGEE. V lost 4 bases and J 3 bases, leaving 17 bases between the germline ends. The CDR3 nucleotides are TGTGCCAGCAGCCCCTGGGACATAAGGGACTACGAGCAGTACTTC. Translating it yields CASSPWDIRDYEQYF.

The rearrangement joins TRBV27 to TRBJ2-7, with TRBD1 as a possible D gene (5 bases). Germline V lookup: CDR1 MNHEY, CDR2 SMNVEV (reference sequence). The ends were cut back, 0 bases at V and 1 base at J, with 10 bases in the middle. This CDR3 has 15 residues. The DNA of the CDR3 is TGTGCCAGCAGTTTATCACCGACAGTATCCTACGAGCAGTACTTC. Its protein product is CASSLSPTVSYEQYF.

V is TRBV18 and J is TRBJ1-2; D is unresolved. Per the germline V gene, CDR1 is KGHSH and CDR2 is LQKENI. The V and J ends lost 3 bases and 2 bases respectively, with 7 bases between them. The length of the CDR3 is 13 residues. CDR3 in DNA: TGTGCCAGCTCACCGCCGGGGAACTATGGCTACACCTTC. This sequence encodes CASSPPGNYGYTF.